These T cell receptor beta chains were read from a single sample in a study of control samples from healthy donors and cancer patients. Here immunoSEQ multiplex PCR was the method, and the copy in TCRdb shows in-frame clones only, minus some. The sample includes 85,000 to 90,000 clones, about 88% of them seen just once. The sequencing sample was made of PBMCs. All receptors come from a woman aged 50 to 60 with colorectal cancer. CDR3s include the opening cysteine and the closing phenylalanine or tryptophan. D genes are given only for firm matches. A row's size may be missing; if present it is once, few, many or a size class.

size: NA
D: TRBD2
J: TRBJ2-2
V: TRBV29-1
CDR3: CRYSGTSGGGQYVMDEELFF
DNA: TGCAGGTACTCCGGGACTAGCGGGGGGGGCCAGTATGTTATGGACGAGGAGCTGTTTTTT

size: NA
D: TRBD2
J: TRBJ2-5
V: TRBV7-2
CDR3: CASSPSGGQWSQYF
DNA: TGTGCCAGCAGCCCAAGCGGGGGCCAGTGGTCCCAGTACTTC

size: NA
D: TRBD2
J: TRBJ2-3
V: TRBV4-1
CDR3: CASSQEGGLAGDTQYF
DNA: TGCGCCAGCAGCCAAGAGGGGGGACTAGCGGGGGATACGCAGTATTTT

size: NA
D: NA
J: TRBJ2-6
V: TRBV19
CDR3: CASSIGGSGANVLTF
DNA: TGTGCCAGTAGTATAGGGGGCTCTGGGGCCAACGTCCTGACTTTC

size: NA
D: NA
J: TRBJ2-6
V: TRBV30
CDR3: CAWSRLGSRGSSGANVLTF
DNA: TGTGCCTGGAGTAGACTAGGTTCGAGGGGGAGCTCTGGGGCCAACGTCCTGACTTTC

size: NA
D: NA
J: TRBJ1-5
V: TRBV2
CDR3: CASSLLGDPQHF
DNA: TGTGCCAGCAGTCTCCTGGGGGACCCCCAGCATTTT

size: NA
D: TRBD1
J: TRBJ1-6
V: TRBV28
CDR3: CASSSPGQGPSPLHF
DNA: TGTGCCAGCAGTTCCCCGGGACAGGGACCATCACCCCTCCACTTT

size: NA
D: NA
J: TRBJ2-1
V: TRBV5-6
CDR3: CASSLGRRGIYNEQFF
DNA: TGTGCCAGCAGCTTGGGGAGGAGGGGGATATACAATGAGCAGTTCTTC

size: once
D: NA
J: TRBJ1-1
V: TRBV19
CDR3: CASSIGMTEAFF
DNA: TGTGCCAGTAGTATAGGGATGACTGAAGCTTTCTTT

size: once
D: NA
J: TRBJ1-6
V: TRBV3-1/TRBV3-2
CDR3: CASSQVPSPLHF
DNA: TGTGCCAGCAGCCAAGTTCCTTCACCCCTCCACTTT

size: NA
D: NA
J: TRBJ1-3
V: TRBV5-1
CDR3: CASSLGTPGNTIYF
DNA: TGCGCCAGCAGCTTGGGCACCCCAGGAAACACCATATATTTT

size: NA
D: NA
J: TRBJ2-4
V: TRBV7-9
CDR3: CASSRSLGPKNIQYF
DNA: TGTGCCAGCAGCCGCTCCTTGGGGCCCAAAAACATTCAGTACTTC

size: NA
D: TRBD2
J: TRBJ2-3
V: TRBV30
CDR3: CAWSPPGLAGGRGTQYF
DNA: TGTGCCTGGAGTCCACCCGGACTAGCGGGGGGGCGAGGTACGCAGTATTTT

size: NA
D: NA
J: TRBJ1-2
V: TRBV13
CDR3: CASSFKGQLINYGYTF
DNA: TGTGCCAGCAGCTTTAAAGGACAGCTTATTAACTATGGCTACACCTTC

size: NA
D: NA
J: TRBJ1-1
V: TRBV7-2
CDR3: CASSFDTTEAFF
DNA: TGTGCCAGCAGCTTTGATACGACTGAAGCTTTCTTT

size: NA
D: NA
J: TRBJ2-1
V: TRBV5-5
CDR3: CASSSPPSYNEQFF
DNA: TGTGCCAGCAGCTCCCCCCCCTCCTACAATGAGCAGTTCTTC

size: NA
D: TRBD1
J: TRBJ1-1
V: TRBV14
CDR3: CASSWGQANTEAFF
DNA: TGTGCCAGCAGCTGGGGACAGGCGAACACTGAAGCTTTCTTT

size: NA
D: NA
J: TRBJ1-5
V: TRBV5-8
CDR3: CASSFGRYNQPQHF
DNA: TGTGCCAGCAGCTTCGGACGGTACAATCAGCCCCAGCATTTT

size: NA
D: NA
J: TRBJ1-5
V: TRBV4-3
CDR3: CASSQDFMGSGQPQHF
DNA: TGCGCCAGCAGCCAAGATTTTATGGGATCGGGCCAGCCCCAGCATTTT

size: NA
D: NA
J: TRBJ1-5
V: TRBV9
CDR3: CASSVGRDSNQPQHF
DNA: TGTGCCAGCAGCGTAGGGCGGGATAGCAATCAGCCCCAGCATTTT

size: NA
D: NA
J: TRBJ2-6
V: TRBV7-8
CDR3: CASSLIGSSGANVLTF
DNA: TGTGCCAGCAGCTTAATAGGTTCCTCTGGGGCCAACGTCCTGACTTTC

size: NA
D: TRBD1
J: TRBJ1-5
V: TRBV2
CDR3: CASSEGQGRGQPQHF
DNA: TGTGCCAGCAGTGAAGGACAGGGAAGGGGTCAGCCCCAGCATTTT

size: once
D: NA
J: TRBJ2-5
V: TRBV2
CDR3: CASSDPGSTKETQYF
DNA: TGTGCCAGCAGTGATCCCGGTTCCACCAAGGAGACCCAGTACTTC